The present T cell receptor beta chain was sequenced within a study of post-analysis software for immune sequencing data. Findings and caveats of the study: Strong co-clustering by F measure was evident for samples that had been prepared in the same batch. Among roughly 5 TRBV segments more frequent in patients than controls were TRBV5-6, TRBV5-1 and TRBV20-1.

Points on this clonotype: The target antigen is unknown.

Unique molecular identifiers were present in the TCR beta cDNA libraries. Yield was 450,000 to 650,000 cDNA molecules from roughly 0.93 to 9.6 million T cells. Using its own MiXCR run on the PCR reads, TCRdb lists one record per CDR3 protein. The sample yields 250,000 to 300,000 distinct CDR3 sequences, about 38% seen once. This CDR3 spans 16 amino acids. Germline V lookup: CDR1 SGHNT, CDR2 YYREEE (reference sequence). V lost 4 bases, J lost 1 base, and 17 bases lay in between. This clonotype was sampled from a girl aged 10 to 17 with multiple sclerosis. The chain recombines TRBV5-4 with TRBJ1-2; perhaps TRBD1 as D (5 bases). The sample consisted of blood. CDR3 protein: CASSPAPGVVNYGYTF. The CDR3 nucleotides are TGTGCCAGCAGCCCCGCTCCGGGGGTCGTTAACTATGGCTACACCTTC.